These T cell receptor beta chains were read from a single sample in a study of neurological immune-mediated disorders. TCRdb reanalysed the 5' RACE reads using MiXCR and keeps one entry per CDR3 protein. This table holds 55,000 to 80,000 distinct CDR3 sequences, roughly 13% found once. The sequencing input was PBMCs. Receptors originate from a female donor with HTLV-1-associated myelopathy (HAM/TSP). Each CDR3 is given with its conserved first and last residue. The D gene is left open where the match is weak. Some rows mark clone size as missing; the rest say once, few, many or name a class of expanded clone.

>TRBV2|many|TRBJ2-1|-
TGTGCCAGCAGAGCGGATGAGTACAATGAGCAGTTCTTC
CASRADEYNEQFF
>TRBV6-1|-|TRBJ2-3|-
TGTGCCAGCAGTGAAATCGGAGGGATCCCAGATACGCAGTATTTT
CASSEIGGIPDTQYF
>TRBV2|many|TRBJ1-1|-
TGTGCCAGCACTTTCACGGTAACTGAAGCTTTCTTT
CASTFTVTEAFF
>TRBV11-3|many|TRBJ2-2|-
TGTGCCAGCAGCCCTAGGACGGGCAGCACCGGGGAGCTGTTTTTT
CASSPRTGSTGELFF
>TRBV4-1|medium-sized|TRBJ2-7|-
TGCGCCAGCAGCCAAGATCCTACCTACGAGCAGTACTTC
CASSQDPTYEQYF
>TRBV7-9|many|TRBJ1-2|TRBD1
TGTGCCAGCAGCTCCCTGACAGGGGGCGGGTATGGCTACACCTTC
CASSSLTGGGYGYTF
>TRBV6-1|many|TRBJ1-5|TRBD1
TGTGCCAGCAGACCCGGGACAGGGAATCAGCCCCAGCATTTT
CASRPGTGNQPQHF
>TRBV15|many|TRBJ1-5|-
TGTGCCACCAGCAGAGATCGCCAGAGCAATCAGCCCCAGCATTTT
CATSRDRQSNQPQHF
>TRBV5-4|-|TRBJ2-3|TRBD2
TGTGCCAGCAGCTCAACTGGTAGTAGCGGGCCCCCCGGTACGCAGTATTTT
CASSSTGSSGPPGTQYF
>TRBV6-5|many|TRBJ1-4|-
TGTGCCAGCAGTTACTCCCTTGGTAGTGAAAAACTGTTTTTT
CASSYSLGSEKLFF
>TRBV7-9|many|TRBJ2-7|-
TGTGCCAGCAGCTTGACGGGGGCGATCTACGAGCAGTACTTC
CASSLTGAIYEQYF
>TRBV20-1|many|TRBJ2-5|TRBD2
TGCAGTGCTAGAGGGACTAGCGGAGGAGAGACCCAGTACTTC
CSARGTSGGETQYF
>TRBV5-5|-|TRBJ2-1|-
TGTGCCAGCAGCCAAGAAATTTACTACAATGAGCAGTTCTTC
CASSQEIYYNEQFF
>TRBV5-1|-|TRBJ2-7|TRBD1
TGCGCCAGCAGCTTGGGGACAGGGTTTTACGAGCAGTACTTC
CASSLGTGFYEQYF
>TRBV6-2/TRBV6-3|many|TRBJ2-5|TRBD1
TGTGCCAGCAGTTTTTCCCGGGACAGACAATTATACCAAGAGACCCAGTACTTC
CASSFSRDRQLYQETQYF
>TRBV29-1|many|TRBJ2-2|-
TGCAGCGTTGCGGGTCCGGGGGTCACCGGGGAGCTGTTTTTT
CSVAGPGVTGELFF
>TRBV27|many|TRBJ2-5|-
TGTGCCAGCAGTTTATCGACGTTTGGGATAGAGACCCAGTACTTC
CASSLSTFGIETQYF
>TRBV11-2|-|TRBJ2-3|TRBD2
TGTGCCAGCAGCTTAGGTCCTAGCGGGTTTGCAGATACGCAGTATTTT
CASSLGPSGFADTQYF
>TRBV7-2|many|TRBJ2-5|-
TGTGCCAGCAGCTTAGACCAAGAGACCCAGTACTTC
CASSLDQETQYF
>TRBV29-1|many|TRBJ2-2|-
TGCAGCGCCTATTCGACAGCTACCGGGGAGCTGTTTTTT
CSAYSTATGELFF
>TRBV5-1|many|TRBJ1-5|TRBD1
TGCGCCAGCAGCTTGGAAGGACAGGACTATCAGCCCCAGCATTTT
CASSLEGQDYQPQHF
>TRBV14|-|TRBJ2-3|-
TGTGCCAGCAGCCATGCCAGCTCTTCCCGGCGCACAGATACGCAGTATTTT
CASSHASSSRRTDTQYF
>TRBV27|few|TRBJ2-6|TRBD1
TGTGCCAGCAGCACCGGACAGGACGACGTGAGGGCCAACGTCCTGACTTTC
CASSTGQDDVRANVLTF
>TRBV5-1|many|TRBJ2-3|TRBD2
TGCGCCAGCAGCTTGGTGGGACTAGCCGGGGATACGCAGTATTTT
CASSLVGLAGDTQYF
>TRBV5-6|many|TRBJ2-2|-
TGTGCCAGCAGCTTGGCCGGGAACACCGGGGAGCTGTTTTTT
CASSLAGNTGELFF
>TRBV6-5|many|TRBJ1-3|-
TGTGCCAGCAAACCGGGACAATTTCTCTCCGACTCTGGAAACACCATATATTTT
CASKPGQFLSDSGNTIYF
>TRBV28|many|TRBJ1-5|-
TGTGCCAGCTGTGGGGGAAGCAATCAGCCCCAGCATTTT
CASCGGSNQPQHF
>TRBV27|many|TRBJ2-3|-
TGTGCCAGCAGGGACGCCGGGACGGCTATGGGAAATACGCAGTATTTT
CASRDAGTAMGNTQYF
>TRBV15|many|TRBJ2-2|-
TGTGCTACCAGCAGAGATAGGAAGGGAGTGGCCGGGGAGCTGTTTTTT
CATSRDRKGVAGELFF
>TRBV5-1|many|TRBJ2-7|-
TGCGCCAGCAGCTTGGACAACTACGAGCAGTACTTC
CASSLDNYEQYF
>TRBV5-6|many|TRBJ2-5|-
TGTGCCAGCAGCCCGCACATGGGGGAGACCCAGTACTTC
CASSPHMGETQYF
>TRBV7-2|-|TRBJ2-7|-
TGTGCCAGCAGCACAACCCACGAGCAGTACTTC
CASSTTHEQYF
>TRBV24-1|many|TRBJ2-1|TRBD1
TGTGCCACCAGTGGGGTCGAGACAGGGTTTAATGAGCAGTTCTTC
CATSGVETGFNEQFF
>TRBV10-3|-|TRBJ2-1|-
TGTGCCATCAGTGAGAGGTCTAGCAGAAACCATGAGCAGTTCTTC
CAISERSSRNHEQFF
>TRBV7-2|-|TRBJ2-3|-
TGTGCCAGCAGCTCGTTCCTTCGGGATACGCAGTATTTT
CASSSFLRDTQYF
>TRBV4-1|many|TRBJ2-5|TRBD2
TGCGCCAGCAGTCCCGGGGGGGGAGAGACCCAGTACTTC
CASSPGGGETQYF
>TRBV7-3|-|TRBJ2-1|TRBD2
TGTGCCAGCAGCCCGAGAACGGGGGGGATTAATGAGCAGTTCTTC
CASSPRTGGINEQFF